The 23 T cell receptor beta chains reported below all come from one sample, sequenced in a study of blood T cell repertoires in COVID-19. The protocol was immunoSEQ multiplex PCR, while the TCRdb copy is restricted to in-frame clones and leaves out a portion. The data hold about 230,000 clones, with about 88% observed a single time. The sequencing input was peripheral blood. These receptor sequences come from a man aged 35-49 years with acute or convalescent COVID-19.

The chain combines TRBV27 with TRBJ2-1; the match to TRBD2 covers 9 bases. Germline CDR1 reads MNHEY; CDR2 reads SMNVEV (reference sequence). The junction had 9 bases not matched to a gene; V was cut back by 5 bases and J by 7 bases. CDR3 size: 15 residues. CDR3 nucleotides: TGTGCCAGCAGTCGGGCGGGGGGGCGATGGAATGAGCAGTTCTTC. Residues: CASSRAGGRWNEQFF.

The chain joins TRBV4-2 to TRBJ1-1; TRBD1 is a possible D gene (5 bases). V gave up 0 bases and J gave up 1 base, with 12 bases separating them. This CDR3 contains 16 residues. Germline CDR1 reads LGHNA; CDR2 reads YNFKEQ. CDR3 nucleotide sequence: TGTGCCAGCAGCCAAGATTCGGGGGTGGGGAACACTGAAGCTTTCTTT. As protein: CASSQDSGVGNTEAFF.

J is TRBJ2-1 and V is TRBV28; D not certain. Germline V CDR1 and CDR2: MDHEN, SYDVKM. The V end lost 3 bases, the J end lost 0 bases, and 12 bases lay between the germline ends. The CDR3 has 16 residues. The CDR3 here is CASSFTPGSSYNEQFF. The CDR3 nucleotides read TGTGCCAGCAGTTTCACCCCCGGTAGCTCCTACAATGAGCAGTTCTTC.

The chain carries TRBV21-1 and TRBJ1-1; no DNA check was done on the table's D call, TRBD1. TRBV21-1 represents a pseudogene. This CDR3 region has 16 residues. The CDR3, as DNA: TGTGCCAGTCAAACGATTAGTAGGGGGTTGAACACTGAAGCTTTCTTT. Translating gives CASQTISRGLNTEAFF.

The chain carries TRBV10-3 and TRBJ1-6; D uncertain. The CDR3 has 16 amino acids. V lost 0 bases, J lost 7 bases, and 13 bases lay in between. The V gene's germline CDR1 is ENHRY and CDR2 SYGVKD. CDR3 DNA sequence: TGTGCCATCAGTGAGTCCGGCGGCGGCGCAAATTCACCCCTCCACTTT. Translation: CAISESGGGANSPLHF.

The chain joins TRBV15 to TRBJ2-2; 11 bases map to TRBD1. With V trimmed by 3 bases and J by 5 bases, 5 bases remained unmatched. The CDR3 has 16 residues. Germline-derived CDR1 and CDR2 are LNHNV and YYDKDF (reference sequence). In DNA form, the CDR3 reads TGTGCCACCAGCAGGTGGGGACAGGGGGATACCGGGGAGCTGTTTTTT. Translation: CATSRWGQGDTGELFF.

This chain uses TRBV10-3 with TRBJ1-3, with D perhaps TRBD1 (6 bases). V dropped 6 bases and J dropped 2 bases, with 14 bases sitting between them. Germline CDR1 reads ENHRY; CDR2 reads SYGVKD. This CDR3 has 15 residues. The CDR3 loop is CAISDDRRAGNTIYF. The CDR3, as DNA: TGTGCCATCAGCGACGACAGGCGAGCTGGAAACACCATATATTTT.

DNA for the CDR3: TGTGCCAGCAGTGACTCCCTTGGCGGGGCGGGCACCGGGGAGCTGTTTTTT. Translated: CASSDSLGGAGTGELFF. This chain links TRBV6-4 with TRBJ2-2; a weak D match, TRBD2 (6 bases). This CDR3 contains 17 residues. V lost 0 bases, J lost 4 bases, and 15 bases lay in between. CDR1 is MRHNA, CDR2 SNTAGT, per germline.

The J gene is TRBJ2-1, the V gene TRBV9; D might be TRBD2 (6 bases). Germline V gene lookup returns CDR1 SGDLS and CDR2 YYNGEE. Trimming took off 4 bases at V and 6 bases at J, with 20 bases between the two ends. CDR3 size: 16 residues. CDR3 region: CASSLTGPRGANEQFF. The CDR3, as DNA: TGTGCCAGCAGCCTTACCGGGCCACGCGGGGCCAATGAGCAGTTCTTC. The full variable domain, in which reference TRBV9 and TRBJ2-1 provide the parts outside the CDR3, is DSGVTQTPKHLITATGQRVTLRCSPRSGDLSVYWYQQSLDQGLQFLIQYYNGEERAKGNILERFSAQQFPDLHSELNLSSLELGDSALYFCASSLTGPRGANEQFFGPGTRLTVL.

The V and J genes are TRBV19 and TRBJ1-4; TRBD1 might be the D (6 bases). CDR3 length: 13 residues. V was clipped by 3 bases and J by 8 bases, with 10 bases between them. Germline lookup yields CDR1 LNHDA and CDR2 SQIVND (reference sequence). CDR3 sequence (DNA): TGTGCCAGTAGTATGAGCGGACAGGAAAAACTGTTTTTT. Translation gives CASSMSGQEKLFF. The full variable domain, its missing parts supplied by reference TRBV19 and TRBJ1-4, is DGGITQSPKYLFRKEGQNVTLSCEQNLNHDAMYWYRQDPGQGLRLIYYSQIVNDFQKGDIAEGYSVSREKKESFPLTVTSAQKNPTAFYLCASSMSGQEKLFFGSGTQLSVL.

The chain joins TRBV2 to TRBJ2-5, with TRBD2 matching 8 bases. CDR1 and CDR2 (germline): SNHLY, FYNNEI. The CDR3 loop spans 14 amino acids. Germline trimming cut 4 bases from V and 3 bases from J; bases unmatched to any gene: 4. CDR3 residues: CASSVQGLEETQYF. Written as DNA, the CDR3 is TGTGCCAGCAGTGTGCAGGGACTAGAAGAGACCCAGTACTTC.

In DNA, the CDR3 is TGTGCCAGCAGCGACCCCTCCGGGACAGGGGGCTACGAGCAGTACTTC. This sequence encodes CASSDPSGTGGYEQYF. The chain uses TRBV3-1 (or the pseudogene TRBV3-2) and TRBJ2-7, with 11 bases aligning to TRBD1. Trimming removed 5 bases from V and 3 bases from J; junction bases left unmatched: 9. CDR3 size: 16 residues. CDR1 is LGHDT, CDR2 YNNKEL, per germline (reference sequence).

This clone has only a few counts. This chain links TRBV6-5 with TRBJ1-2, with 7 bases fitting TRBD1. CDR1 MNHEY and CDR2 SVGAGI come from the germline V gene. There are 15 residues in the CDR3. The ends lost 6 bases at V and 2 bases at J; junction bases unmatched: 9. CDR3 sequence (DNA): TGTGCCAGCAGCCGGGCAGGACAGGCAAACTATGGCTACACCTTC. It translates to CASSRAGQANYGYTF.

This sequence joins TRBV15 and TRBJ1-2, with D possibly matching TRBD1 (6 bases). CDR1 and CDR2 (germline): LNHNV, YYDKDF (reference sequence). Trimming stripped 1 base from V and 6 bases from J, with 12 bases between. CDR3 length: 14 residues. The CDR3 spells CATSRVRQVNGYTF. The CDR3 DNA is TGTGCCACCAGCAGAGTGCGACAGGTCAATGGCTACACCTTC.

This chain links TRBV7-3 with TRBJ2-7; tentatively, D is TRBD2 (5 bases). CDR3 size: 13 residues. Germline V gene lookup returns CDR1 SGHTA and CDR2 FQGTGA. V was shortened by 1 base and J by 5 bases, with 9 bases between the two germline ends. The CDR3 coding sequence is TGTGCCAGCAGCTTAAGACCCGGGGACGAGCAGTACTTC. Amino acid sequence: CASSLRPGDEQYF.

The CDR3 DNA reads as TGTGCCAGCAGCTTAGCAGGAGGGCTTGAAGCTTTCTTT. It is translated as CASSLAGGLEAFF. The chain uses TRBV7-8 and TRBJ1-1, with D uncertain. Germline V gives CDR1 SGHVS, CDR2 FQNEAQ. The CDR3 spans 13 residues. The V gene lost 0 bases and the J gene lost 7 bases, with 9 bases spanning the gap. Together with reference TRBV7-8 and TRBJ1-1, the CDR3 gives the full variable domain: GAGVSQSPRYKVAKRGQDVALRCDPISGHVSLFWYQQALGQGPEFLTYFQNEAQLDKSGLPSDRFFAERPEGSVSTLKIQRTQQEDSAVYLCASSLAGGLEAFFGQGTRLTVV.

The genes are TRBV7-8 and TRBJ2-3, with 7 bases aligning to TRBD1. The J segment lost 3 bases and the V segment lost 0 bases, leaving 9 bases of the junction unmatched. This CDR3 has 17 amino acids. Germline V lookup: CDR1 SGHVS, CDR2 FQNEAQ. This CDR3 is CASSLAQGIGHTDTQYF. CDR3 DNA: TGTGCCAGCAGCTTAGCACAGGGGATAGGTCATACAGATACGCAGTATTTT.

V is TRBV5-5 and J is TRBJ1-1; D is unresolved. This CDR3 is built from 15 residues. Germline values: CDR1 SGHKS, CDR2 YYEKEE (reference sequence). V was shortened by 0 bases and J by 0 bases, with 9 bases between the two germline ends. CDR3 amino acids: CASSLEWSVNTEAFF. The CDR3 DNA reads TGTGCCAGCAGCTTGGAATGGTCAGTGAACACTGAAGCTTTCTTT.

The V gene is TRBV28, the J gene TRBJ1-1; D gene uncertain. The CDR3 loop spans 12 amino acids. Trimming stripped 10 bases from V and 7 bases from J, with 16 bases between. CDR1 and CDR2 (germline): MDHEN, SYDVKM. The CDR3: CAIISGRDEAFF. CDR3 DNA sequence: TGTGCCATCATCTCGGGGAGGGATGAAGCTTTCTTT.

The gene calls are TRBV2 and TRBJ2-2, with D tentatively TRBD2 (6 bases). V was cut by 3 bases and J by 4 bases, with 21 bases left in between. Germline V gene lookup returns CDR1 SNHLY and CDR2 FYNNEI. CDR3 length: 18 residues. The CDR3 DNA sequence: TGTGCCAGCAGTGATGAGGAGCATAGGAGGGTGGGCACCGGGGAGCTGTTTTTT. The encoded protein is CASSDEEHRRVGTGELFF.

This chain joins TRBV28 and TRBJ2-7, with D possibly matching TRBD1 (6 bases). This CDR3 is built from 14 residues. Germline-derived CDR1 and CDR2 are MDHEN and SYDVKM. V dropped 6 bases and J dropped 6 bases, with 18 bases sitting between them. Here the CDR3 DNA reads TGTGCCAGCAGGAAACACCGGGACACCCTCGAGCAGTACTTC. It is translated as CASRKHRDTLEQYF.

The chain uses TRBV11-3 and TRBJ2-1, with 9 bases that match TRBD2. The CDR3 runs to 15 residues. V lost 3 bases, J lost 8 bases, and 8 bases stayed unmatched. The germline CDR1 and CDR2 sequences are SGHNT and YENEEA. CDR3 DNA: TGTGCCAGCAGCTTCCGAGGGACTAGCAACTATGAGCAGTTCTTC. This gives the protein CASSFRGTSNYEQFF.

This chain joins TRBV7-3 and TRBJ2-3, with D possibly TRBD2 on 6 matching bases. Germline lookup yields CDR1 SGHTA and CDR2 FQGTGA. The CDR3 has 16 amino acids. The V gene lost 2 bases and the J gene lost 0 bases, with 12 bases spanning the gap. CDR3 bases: TGTGCCAGCAGCTTAGGGGTGCTAGCGAGCACAGATACGCAGTATTTT. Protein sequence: CASSLGVLASTDTQYF.